A selection of T cell receptor beta chains follows, all from one sample in a study of blood T cell repertoires in COVID-19. The table came from immunoSEQ multiplex PCR; TCRdb's copy has only in-frame clones and leaves some out. The sample includes about 120,000 clones, roughly 86% of them seen just once. Sequences were obtained from peripheral blood. Receptors were obtained from a man aged 35 to 55 with acute or convalescent COVID-19. CDR3s include the opening cysteine and the closing phenylalanine or tryptophan. D genes are given only for firm matches. A clone size is listed for some rows: how often the clone was seen (once, few, many), or a class if it is expanded.

J | size | D | V | DNA | CDR3
TRBJ1-2 | - | TRBD1 | TRBV7-8 | TGTGCCAGCAGCACAGCGGGCAGGGGGCATGGCTACACCTTC | CASSTAGRGHGYTF
TRBJ1-1 | - | TRBD1 | TRBV30 | TGTGCCTGGAGTCTCGCTCAGGGGGCGCGGGCTTTCTTT | CAWSLAQGARAFF
TRBJ2-1 | - | TRBD2 | TRBV27 | TGTGCCAGCAGTCCGGGGGGATCCTACAATGAGCAGTTCTTC | CASSPGGSYNEQFF
TRBJ1-2 | - | - | TRBV19 | TGTGCCAGTAGTATCTCAAGAGGAAACTATGGCTACACCTTC | CASSISRGNYGYTF
TRBJ1-5 | - | - | TRBV20-1 | TGCAGTGCTAGTTACAGGGATAATCAGCCCCAGCATTTT | CSASYRDNQPQHF
TRBJ2-1 | - | TRBD2 | TRBV5-1 | TGCGCCAGCAGTAGCGGGGTCAATGAGCAGTTCTTC | CASSSGVNEQFF
TRBJ2-1 | - | - | TRBV6-5 | TGTGCCAGCAGGTTCGCTGGGCTCCACTACAATGAGCAGTTCTTC | CASRFAGLHYNEQFF
TRBJ2-2 | - | TRBD2 | TRBV11-2 | TGTGCCAGCAGCTTCGGGACTAGTATTATCCGGGAGCTGTTTTTT | CASSFGTSIIRELFF
TRBJ2-2 | - | - | TRBV18 | TGTGCCAGCTCACCGAGGGGGGAGCTGTTTTTT | CASSPRGELFF
TRBJ1-2 | - | - | TRBV4-1 | TGCGCCAGCAGCCAAGGGACAATACCCTCGAGGGGCTACACCTTC | CASSQGTIPSRGYTF
TRBJ1-1 | - | TRBD1 | TRBV6-6 | TGTGCCAGCAGTAGACAGGGTTGGGGCACTGAAGCTTTCTTT | CASSRQGWGTEAFF
TRBJ2-5 | - | - | TRBV11-2 | TGTGCCAGCAGCTTAAACGGGGGGCGGGAGACCCAGTACTTC | CASSLNGGRETQYF
TRBJ1-3 | - | TRBD1 | TRBV6-2/TRBV6-3 | TGTGCCAGCAGCCGAACGGGACAGGGGGTCAACACCATATATTTT | CASSRTGQGVNTIYF
TRBJ2-1 | - | - | TRBV6-5 | TGTGCCAGCAGCGACAGAATAAGTCAGTTCTTC | CASSDRISQFF
TRBJ1-5 | - | - | TRBV13 | TGTGCCAGCAGCTTAGGTCGGGGGCAGCCCCAGCATTTT | CASSLGRGQPQHF
TRBJ2-5 | - | TRBD1 | TRBV24-1 | TGTGCCACCAGTGATCCTTTCGCCGGGACAGGAGAGACCCAGTACTTC | CATSDPFAGTGETQYF
TRBJ1-2 | - | TRBD1 | TRBV6-5 | TGTGCCAGCAGTTTCCGGGACAGTAATCGCGGCGGCTACACCTTC | CASSFRDSNRGGYTF
TRBJ2-7 | - | TRBD2 | TRBV29-1 | TGCAGCGTGGGGACTAGCGGGAGGGAGCAGTACTTC | CSVGTSGREQYF
TRBJ1-3 | - | - | TRBV30 | TGTGCCTGGAGCCGGGTAGGGGTCAACTCTGGAAACACCATATATTTT | CAWSRVGVNSGNTIYF
TRBJ2-7 | - | TRBD2 | TRBV30 | TGTGCCTGGAGTCTGCGGACTAGCGGGAGTATCAACGAGCAGTACTTC | CAWSLRTSGSINEQYF
TRBJ2-2 | few | - | TRBV5-1 | TGCGCCAGCAGCTACCACACGGGATTTTTTGCGAGCACCGGGGAGCTGTTTTTT | CASSYHTGFFASTGELFF
TRBJ1-1 | - | TRBD1 | TRBV6-5 | TGTGCCAGCAGCCTACAGGGGTTCACTGAAGCTTTCTTT | CASSLQGFTEAFF
TRBJ2-3 | few | TRBD2 | TRBV7-2 | TGTGCCAGCAGCCGCAGAGCGGGAGGGCCTATGGATACGCAGTATTTT | CASSRRAGGPMDTQYF
TRBJ2-5 | - | - | TRBV6-6 | TGTGCCAGCGCGCGGGACGGGAAAGAGACCCAGTACTTC | CASARDGKETQYF
TRBJ1-5 | - | TRBD1 | TRBV12-5 | TGTGCTAGTGGATCCACAGGGGGCAATCAGCCCCAGCATTTT | CASGSTGGNQPQHF
TRBJ2-7 | - | - | TRBV5-1 | TGCGCCAGCAGCTTCATCCTAGGCGGGATCACGTACGAGCAGTACTTC | CASSFILGGITYEQYF
TRBJ2-2 | - | TRBD1 | TRBV25-1 | TGTGCCAGCGGGACAGGCCTCGGGGAGCTGTTTTTT | CASGTGLGELFF
TRBJ1-5 | - | TRBD1 | TRBV2 | TGTGCCAGCAGTGGGGACAGGGGGGGTCAGCCCCAGCATTTT | CASSGDRGGQPQHF
TRBJ1-1 | - | - | TRBV7-9 | TGTGCCAGCAGCTTAAAACAAAACACTGAAGCTTTCTTT | CASSLKQNTEAFF
TRBJ2-1 | - | TRBD1 | TRBV7-2 | TGTGCCAGCAGCTGGGGACAGGGGTCCTACAATGAGCAGTTCTTC | CASSWGQGSYNEQFF
TRBJ1-4 | - | TRBD1 | TRBV15 | TGTGCCACCAGCAGATCTACAGGGGCACGAATTGAAAAACTGTTTTTT | CATSRSTGARIEKLFF
TRBJ2-7 | - | - | TRBV10-3 | TGTGCCATCAGTGAGCGCTCAGATTCCTACGAGCAGTACTTC | CAISERSDSYEQYF
TRBJ1-2 | - | - | TRBV5-5 | TGTGCCAGCAGCTTCGAGGTGGCTAACTATGGCTACACCTTC | CASSFEVANYGYTF
TRBJ1-5 | - | - | TRBV7-9 | TGTGCCAGCAGCTTAGGGTTGCAGGGATGGGGTAGCAATCAGCCCCAGCATTTT | CASSLGLQGWGSNQPQHF
TRBJ2-1 | - | - | TRBV6-5 | TGTGCCAGCAGCAACGGGTACAATGAGCAGTTCTTC | CASSNGYNEQFF
TRBJ2-7 | - | - | TRBV6-5 | TGTGCCAGCAGAAGGCCCGGGGGCGAGCAGTACTTC | CASRRPGGEQYF
TRBJ1-1 | - | - | TRBV2 | TGTGCCAGCTGGGGGGAGAACACTGAAGCTTTCTTT | CASWGENTEAFF
TRBJ2-7 | - | - | TRBV11-2 | TGTGCCAGCAGCTTATTCGGGGACGAGCAGTACTTC | CASSLFGDEQYF
TRBJ2-5 | - | TRBD2 | TRBV19 | TGTGCCAGTAGTTCAAGGACTAGCGGAGGGCCGGAGACCCAGTACTTC | CASSSRTSGGPETQYF
TRBJ2-7 | once | TRBD2 | TRBV7-9 | TGTGCCAGTAAGAGCGGGGTCTCCTACGAGCAGTACTTC | CASKSGVSYEQYF
TRBJ1-4 | - | - | TRBV2 | TGTGCCAGCAGTGATGTTCGGGGTGTAGGAGAAAAACTGTTTTTT | CASSDVRGVGEKLFF
TRBJ2-7 | once | TRBD1 | TRBV29-1 | TGCAGCGTCGAATCTAGCACAGGGGCCTCCTACGAGCAGTACTTC | CSVESSTGASYEQYF
TRBJ1-2 | once | TRBD1 | TRBV5-4 | TGTGCCAGCAGCCCGGGACAGGGGGGCGGCGGCTATGGCTACACCTTC | CASSPGQGGGGYGYTF
TRBJ2-2 | - | TRBD1 | TRBV11-3 | TGTGCCAGCAGTAAAGTCACAGGGGCTCACGGGGAGCTGTTTTTT | CASSKVTGAHGELFF
TRBJ1-2 | - | - | TRBV11-2 | TGTGCCAGCAGCTTAACAGAACCGAACTATGGCTACACCTTC | CASSLTEPNYGYTF
TRBJ2-7 | - | TRBD2 | TRBV5-1 | TGCGCCAGCTCTGGGGGACTAGCGGGATTGGGTCGCGAGCAGTACTTC | CASSGGLAGLGREQYF
TRBJ1-5 | - | - | TRBV2 | TGTGCCAGCACCGGCCGGGAGGGCAGCAATCAGCCCCAGCATTTT | CASTGREGSNQPQHF
TRBJ2-2 | - | - | TRBV5-1 | TGCGCCAGCAGCTTGGACAGGACGAACACCGGGGAGCTGTTTTTT | CASSLDRTNTGELFF
TRBJ1-1 | - | - | TRBV27 | TGTGCCAGCAGCACATTCTCCATTGGCATGAACACTGAAGCTTTCTTT | CASSTFSIGMNTEAFF
TRBJ1-1 | - | - | TRBV20-1 | TGCAGTGCTAGTATCACAGGTGGGATGAACACTGAAGCTTTCTTT | CSASITGGMNTEAFF
TRBJ1-6 | - | - | TRBV19 | TGTGCCAGTAGTATCGCGGCTGAACCCCTCCACTTT | CASSIAAEPLHF
TRBJ2-1 | - | TRBD2 | TRBV11-2 | TGTGCCAGCAGCCCCTGGGGGACTAGCCTGTTCTTC | CASSPWGTSLFF
TRBJ1-1 | - | - | TRBV5-1 | TGCGCCAGCAGGCTGGACAGCATGAACACTGAAGCTTTCTTT | CASRLDSMNTEAFF
TRBJ2-1 | - | TRBD2 | TRBV4-3 | TGCGCCAGCAGCCAAGGCGGGGGGGAGTACAATGAGCAGTTCTTC | CASSQGGGEYNEQFF
TRBJ2-2 | - | TRBD1 | TRBV19 | TGTGCCAGTAGTACGGGAACAGGGGCGACTAACACCGGGGAGCTGTTTTTT | CASSTGTGATNTGELFF